The 30 T cell receptor beta chains below were found in one sample sequenced in a study of shared clonotypes between healthy human individuals. Assay: immunoSEQ multiplex PCR; the TCRdb copy retains only in-frame clones and omits some. The sample has about 820,000 clones, nearly 95% seen once; the top ten hold about 25%. Naive-designated CD8 cells lacked CD45RO, were positively enriched for CCR7, and omitted terminally differentiated effector memory CD45RA+ cells. The sequenced sample was naive CD8+ T cells sorted from blood. The receptors were sampled from a man aged 30 to 39 in good health.

V and J are TRBV4-3 and TRBJ2-7, with D perhaps matching TRBD2 (5 bases). This CDR3 contains 15 residues. Germline V CDR1 and CDR2: LGHNA, YSLEER. V was clipped by 3 bases and J by 3 bases, with 15 bases between them. The CDR3, as DNA: TGCGCCAGCAGCCAGGAGTTTGGGAGTGGCTACGAGCAGTACTTC. It specifies CASSQEFGSGYEQYF.

This chain links TRBV29-1 with TRBJ2-4; the D gene is possibly TRBD2 (6 bases). The germline V gene has CDR1 SQVTM and CDR2 ANQGSEA. V dropped 4 bases and J dropped 7 bases, with 14 bases sitting between them. This CDR3 comprises 13 residues. This CDR3 reads CSVVGPEGNIQYF. The CDR3 nucleotides read TGCAGCGTTGTTGGGCCGGAGGGGAACATTCAGTACTTC.

The V gene is TRBV7-8, the J gene TRBJ2-7; the match to TRBD2 covers 13 bases. V was clipped by 5 bases and J by 9 bases; unmatched bases: 7. There are 14 residues in the CDR3. Germline CDR1 and CDR2: SGHVS and FQNEAQ. CDR3 sequence reads: CASSRGLAGAGQYF. CDR3 coding DNA: TGTGCCAGCAGCCGCGGACTAGCGGGAGCCGGGCAGTACTTC. The whole variable domain, remainder taken from reference TRBV7-8 and TRBJ2-7, is GAGVSQSPRYKVAKRGQDVALRCDPISGHVSLFWYQQALGQGPEFLTYFQNEAQLDKSGLPSDRFFAERPEGSVSTLKIQRTQQEDSAVYLCASSRGLAGAGQYFGPGTRLTVT.

The chain joins TRBV10-1 to TRBJ1-1; TRBD1 is a possible D gene (5 bases). The CDR3 sequence is 13 residues long. The V end was cut by 4 bases, the J end by 1 base, with 7 bases between. Germline V gene sequence: CDR1 WNHNN, CDR2 SYGVQD (reference sequence). Written as DNA, the CDR3 is TGCGCCAGCAGTGCGGGGGGGAACACTGAAGCTTTCTTT. Translating it yields CASSAGGNTEAFF.

The rearrangement links TRBV11-2 to TRBJ2-3, with 9 bases that match TRBD2. V dropped 6 bases and J dropped 2; count of bases not matched to a gene: 12. Germline CDR1 SGHAT, CDR2 FQNNGV. The CDR3 sequence is 17 residues long. The CDR3 loop reads CASSHSGRLFITDTQYF. CDR3 sequence (DNA): TGTGCCAGCAGTCATAGCGGGAGACTATTCATCACAGATACGCAGTATTTT.

The genes are TRBV5-4 and TRBJ2-7; D is ambiguous. Germline V lookup: CDR1 SGHNT, CDR2 YYREEE (reference sequence). The CDR3 is made up of 13 amino acids. V gave up 4 bases and J gave up 1 base, with 9 bases separating them. This CDR3 reads CASSDLNSYEQYF. CDR3 bases: TGTGCCAGCAGCGACCTGAATTCCTACGAGCAGTACTTC.

J is TRBJ2-7 and V is TRBV14, with 9 bases lining up with TRBD1. The germline V gene encodes CDR1 SGHDN and CDR2 FVKESK. The CDR3 extends over 14 amino acids. Germline trimming cut 6 bases from V and 3 bases from J; bases unmatched to any gene: 6. The CDR3, as DNA: TGTGCCAGCAGTCCCGGGACAGGGAACTACGAGCAGTACTTC. Translation: CASSPGTGNYEQYF.

This chain joins TRBV27 and TRBJ2-6; D may be TRBD2 (5 bases). V lost 7 bases, J lost 0 bases, and 10 bases lay in between. This CDR3 is 15 amino acids long. Germline CDR1 reads MNHEY; CDR2 reads SMNVEV (reference sequence). The CDR3 DNA reads TGTGCCAGCAAGAGGGCGGGCTCTGGGGCCAACGTCCTGACTTTC. Its protein product is CASKRAGSGANVLTF.

This rearrangement joins TRBV28 to TRBJ2-7; TRBD2 might be the D (5 bases). Trimming left V 6 bases short and J 2 bases short, with 14 bases between. The CDR3 has 14 amino acids. Per germline, CDR1 MDHEN and CDR2 SYDVKM. CDR3 sequence reads: CASSASGKTYEQYF. DNA for the CDR3: TGTGCCAGCAGCGCGTCCGGGAAGACCTACGAGCAGTACTTC. The whole variable domain, remainder taken from reference TRBV28 and TRBJ2-7, is DVKVTQSSRYLVKRTGEKVFLECVQDMDHENMFWYRQDPGLGLRLIYFSYDVKMKEKGDIPEGYSVSREKKERFSLILESASTNQTSMYLCASSASGKTYEQYFGPGTRLTVT.

The chain couples TRBV9 to TRBJ2-7, with 12 bases lining up with TRBD2. The ends lost 4 bases at V and 6 bases at J; junction bases unmatched: 8. The germline gives CDR1 SGDLS, CDR2 YYNGEE. The CDR3 runs to 15 residues. CDR3 residues: CASSLRLAGVSEQYF. DNA for the CDR3: TGTGCCAGCAGCCTTCGACTAGCGGGAGTGAGCGAGCAGTACTTC.

The chain carries TRBV19 and TRBJ1-1, with a possible D match to TRBD1 (6 bases). The germline gives CDR1 LNHDA, CDR2 SQIVND (reference sequence). There are 13 residues in the CDR3. The V and J ends lost 6 bases and 5 bases respectively, with 13 bases between them. CDR3 DNA: TGTGCCAGTAGGGATCCAGGGGTGACTGAAGCTTTCTTT. The encoded protein is CASRDPGVTEAFF. Full variable domain (outside the CDR3, taken from reference TRBV19 and TRBJ1-1): DGGITQSPKYLFRKEGQNVTLSCEQNLNHDAMYWYRQDPGQGLRLIYYSQIVNDFQKGDIAEGYSVSREKKESFPLTVTSAQKNPTAFYLCASRDPGVTEAFFGQGTRLTVV.

The chain carries TRBV27 and TRBJ2-7; D unclear. Germline CDR1 and CDR2: MNHEY and SMNVEV (reference sequence). Trimming shortened V by 7 bases and J by 7 bases, and 17 bases separated the two germline ends. The CDR3 extends over 13 amino acids. CDR3 loop: CASTPGPPIEQYF. CDR3 DNA sequence: TGTGCCAGCACGCCAGGCCCTCCCATAGAGCAGTACTTC.

The CDR3 DNA sequence: TGTGCCACCAGCAGGGCCTCTTTAGGGGCCGGAACTTACGAGCAGTACTTC. Translating it yields CATSRASLGAGTYEQYF. This chain connects TRBV15 to TRBJ2-7, with TRBD1 as a possible D gene (5 bases). The CDR3 is 17 residues long. Per germline, CDR1 LNHNV and CDR2 YYDKDF (reference sequence). V was clipped by 3 bases and J by 4 bases, with 22 bases between them.

The chain combines TRBV5-5 with TRBJ1-3; D unclear. This CDR3 is built from 14 residues. The germline gives CDR1 SGHKS, CDR2 YYEKEE (reference sequence). V shed 3 bases and J shed 0 bases, with 7 bases lying between them. DNA of the CDR3: TGTGCCAGCAGCTCCGCAGACTCTGGAAACACCATATATTTT. Its protein is CASSSADSGNTIYF.

This clone is a singleton in its sample. The V gene is TRBV4-3, the J gene TRBJ2-1, with 9 positions matching TRBD2. The length of the CDR3 is 16 residues. Germline V gene sequence: CDR1 LGHNA, CDR2 YSLEER. The ends lost 0 bases at V and 7 bases at J; junction bases unmatched: 7. The CDR3 here is CASSQEPAGGLNEQFF. In DNA, the CDR3 is TGCGCCAGCAGCCAAGAACCAGCGGGAGGACTGAATGAGCAGTTCTTC.

This chain connects TRBV11-2 to TRBJ1-1; D unclear. The CDR3 length is 13 residues. The V end lost 1 base, the J end lost 5 bases, and 8 bases lay between the germline ends. From germline, CDR1 is SGHAT and CDR2 FQNNGV. The chain's CDR3 is CASSLGSITEAFF. The CDR3 DNA follows: TGTGCCAGCAGCTTAGGGTCTATAACTGAAGCTTTCTTT.

The V gene is TRBV2, the J gene TRBJ1-3; D unresolved. V lost 7 bases, J lost 0 bases, and 13 bases lay in between. From germline, CDR1 is SNHLY and CDR2 FYNNEI. CDR3 length: 15 amino acids. The CDR3 is CASKAGVSSGNTIYF. The CDR3 coding sequence is TGTGCCAGCAAGGCAGGCGTAAGCTCTGGAAACACCATATATTTT.

The V gene is TRBV11-3, the J gene TRBJ2-1, with D perhaps matching TRBD1 (7 bases). The ends were cut back, 5 bases at V and 5 bases at J, with 16 bases in the middle. CDR3 length: 15 amino acids. Germline CDR1 is SGHNT and CDR2 is YENEEA. CDR3 sequence reads: CASSPRQGLDNEQFF. CDR3 sequence (DNA): TGTGCCAGCAGCCCACGACAGGGACTGGACAATGAGCAGTTCTTC.

The V gene is TRBV5-4, the J gene TRBJ2-1; the D gene is possibly TRBD2 (5 bases). V shed 2 bases and J shed 2 bases, with 20 bases lying between them. Germline lookup yields CDR1 SGHNT and CDR2 YYREEE (reference sequence). This CDR3 contains 18 residues. The CDR3 here is CASSLSLRGNSAYNEQFF. The CDR3 nucleotides read TGTGCCAGCAGCTTATCCTTAAGAGGGAATTCGGCCTACAATGAGCAGTTCTTC.

This clone occurred a few times. The rearrangement uses TRBV27 and TRBJ2-3; D is ambiguous. The CDR3 length is 13 residues. V lost 8 bases and J 4 bases, leaving 13 bases between the germline ends. Germline loops: CDR1 MNHEY, CDR2 SMNVEV (reference sequence). The CDR3 nucleotides read TGTGCCAGCGAGAAGGAAGGAGCAGATACGCAGTATTTT. It is translated as CASEKEGADTQYF.

The chain employs TRBV5-1 and TRBJ2-3; 7 bases line up with TRBD2. CDR1 is SGHRS and CDR2 is YFSETQ in the germline V gene. The J segment lost 0 bases and the V segment lost 4 bases, leaving 14 bases of the junction unmatched. CDR3 length: 18 residues. CDR3 in amino acids: CASSPWGGADTSTDTQYF. In nucleotides, the CDR3 is TGCGCCAGCAGCCCCTGGGGGGGAGCAGACACTAGCACAGATACGCAGTATTTT.

The V and J genes are TRBV7-3 and TRBJ1-1; the D is unclear. The CDR3 covers 13 residues. Trimming shortened V by 4 bases and J by 5 bases, and 11 bases separated the two germline ends. Germline V lookup: CDR1 SGHTA, CDR2 FQGTGA. The CDR3 nucleotides read TGTGCCAGCAGCTCCTCATCCGCAACTGAAGCTTTCTTT. This translates into CASSSSSATEAFF.

This clone is a singleton in its sample. The chain is built from TRBV9 and TRBJ2-7; D is unresolved. The germline V gene has CDR1 SGDLS and CDR2 YYNGEE. The CDR3 spans 15 residues. V gave up 3 bases and J gave up 0 bases, with 13 bases separating them. This chain's CDR3 is CASSEGSTYSYEQYF. The CDR3 region has the DNA TGTGCCAGCAGCGAAGGTTCCACCTACTCCTACGAGCAGTACTTC.

The chain joins TRBV7-7 to TRBJ2-5; no clear D gene. V was cut by 5 bases and J by 2 bases, with 9 bases left in between. CDR1 SSHAT and CDR2 FNYEAQ come from the germline V gene (reference sequence). This CDR3 comprises 13 residues. This CDR3 is CASSAHVQETQYF. CDR3 DNA: TGTGCCAGCAGCGCCCACGTTCAAGAGACCCAGTACTTC.

V and J are TRBV28 and TRBJ2-7; D is unresolved. This CDR3 has 13 residues. Trimming left V 5 bases short and J 2 bases short, with 10 bases between. Germline CDR1 is MDHEN and CDR2 is SYDVKM. The CDR3 here is CASSPVGPYEQYF. In DNA form, the CDR3 reads TGTGCCAGCAGTCCTGTCGGCCCCTACGAGCAGTACTTC.

V usage is TRBV7-6 and J usage is TRBJ1-2, with TRBD1 matching over 8 bases. After removal of 8 bases from V and 3 bases from J, the junction contained 8 bases not matched to a gene. This CDR3 contains 14 residues. Per germline, CDR1 SGHVS and CDR2 FNYEAQ. CDR3 protein: CASGPMTGDYGYTF. CDR3 nucleotide sequence: TGTGCCAGCGGACCAATGACAGGGGACTATGGCTACACCTTC.

CDR3 protein: CASSYSNGYNEQFF. The CDR3 bases are TGTGCCAGCAGTTACTCAAACGGATACAATGAGCAGTTCTTC. The rearrangement links TRBV6-6 to TRBJ2-1; D is ambiguous. The V end was cut by 0 bases, the J end by 4 bases, with 7 bases between. The CDR3 has 14 amino acids. Looked up from germline, CDR1 is MNHNY and CDR2 is SVGAGI (reference sequence).

This chain connects TRBV10-3 to TRBJ2-7, with a tentative D call TRBD2 (6 bases). The CDR3 totals 14 residues. V was clipped by 5 bases and J by 4 bases, with 15 bases between them. Germline CDR1 reads ENHRY; CDR2 reads SYGVKD. The CDR3 bases are TGTGCCATCAGTTCCCGGGAGACTTTTTACGAGCAGTACTTC. This sequence encodes CAISSRETFYEQYF.

The chain uses TRBV5-4 and TRBJ2-1; 13 bases match TRBD2. The V and J ends lost 5 bases and 7 bases, in that order; junction bases with no gene match: 15. CDR3 size: 18 residues. Per the germline V gene, CDR1 is SGHNT and CDR2 is YYREEE (reference sequence). The CDR3 sequence is CASSSGTSGIGEQNEQFF. As DNA, the CDR3 is TGTGCCAGCAGTTCCGGGACTAGCGGGATCGGAGAACAGAATGAGCAGTTCTTC.

This chain connects TRBV5-1 to TRBJ1-1; the match to TRBD1 covers 9 bases. CDR1 and CDR2 from the germline V gene are SGHRS and YFSETQ. Trimming at V came to 3 bases and at J to 4 bases, leaving 7 bases not matched to a gene. The length of the CDR3 is 15 residues. The CDR3 DNA reads TGCGCCAGCAGCTGGGGACAGGGAATGAGCACTGAAGCTTTCTTT. Residues: CASSWGQGMSTEAFF.